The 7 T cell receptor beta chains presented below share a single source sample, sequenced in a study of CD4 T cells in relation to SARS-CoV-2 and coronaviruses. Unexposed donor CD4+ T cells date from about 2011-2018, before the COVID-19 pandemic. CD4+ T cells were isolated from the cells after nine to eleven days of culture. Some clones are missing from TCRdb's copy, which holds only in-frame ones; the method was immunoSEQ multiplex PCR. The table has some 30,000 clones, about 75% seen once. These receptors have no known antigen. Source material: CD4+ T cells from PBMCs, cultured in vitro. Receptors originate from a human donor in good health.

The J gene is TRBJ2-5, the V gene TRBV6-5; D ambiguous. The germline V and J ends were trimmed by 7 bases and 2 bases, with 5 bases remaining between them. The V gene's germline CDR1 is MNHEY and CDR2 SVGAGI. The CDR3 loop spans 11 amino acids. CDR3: CASTEQETQYF. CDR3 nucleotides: TGTGCCAGCACCGAACAAGAGACCCAGTACTTC.

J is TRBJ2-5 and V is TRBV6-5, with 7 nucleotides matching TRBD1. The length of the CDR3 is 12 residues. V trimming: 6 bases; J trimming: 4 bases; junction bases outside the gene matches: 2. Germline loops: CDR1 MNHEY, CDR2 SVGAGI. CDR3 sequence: CASRTGPETQYF. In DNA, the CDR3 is TGTGCCAGCAGGACAGGGCCAGAGACCCAGTACTTC.

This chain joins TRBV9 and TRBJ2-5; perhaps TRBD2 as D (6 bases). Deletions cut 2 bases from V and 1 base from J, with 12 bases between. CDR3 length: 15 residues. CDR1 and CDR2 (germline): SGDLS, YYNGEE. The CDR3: CASSVTGAFQETQYF. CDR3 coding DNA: TGTGCCAGCAGCGTGACGGGAGCCTTCCAAGAGACCCAGTACTTC.

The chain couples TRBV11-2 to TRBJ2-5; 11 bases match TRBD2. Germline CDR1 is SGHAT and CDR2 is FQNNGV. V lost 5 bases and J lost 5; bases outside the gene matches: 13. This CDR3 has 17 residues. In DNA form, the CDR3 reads TGTGCCAGCAGCCGGCACCCACTAGCGGGGGCAGGGGAGACCCAGTACTTC. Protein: CASSRHPLAGAGETQYF.

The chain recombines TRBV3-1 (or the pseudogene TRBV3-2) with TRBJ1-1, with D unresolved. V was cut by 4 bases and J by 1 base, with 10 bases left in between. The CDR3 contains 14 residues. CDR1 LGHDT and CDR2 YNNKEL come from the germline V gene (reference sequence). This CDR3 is CASSRRPGNTEAFF. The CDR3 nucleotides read TGTGCCAGCAGCCGTCGGCCCGGGAACACTGAAGCTTTCTTT.

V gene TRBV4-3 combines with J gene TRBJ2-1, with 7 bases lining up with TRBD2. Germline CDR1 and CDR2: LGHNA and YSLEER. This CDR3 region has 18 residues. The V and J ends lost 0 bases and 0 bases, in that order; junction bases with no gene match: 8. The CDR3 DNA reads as TGCGCCAGCAGCCAAGAGAATAGCGGGCGAAGCTCCTACAATGAGCAGTTCTTC. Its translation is CASSQENSGRSSYNEQFF.

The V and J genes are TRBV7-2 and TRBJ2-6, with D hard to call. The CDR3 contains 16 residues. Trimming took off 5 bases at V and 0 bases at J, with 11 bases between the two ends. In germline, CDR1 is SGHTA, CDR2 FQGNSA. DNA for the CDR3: TGTGCCAGCAGCCCCCGACGGAGCTCTGGGGCCAACGTCCTGACTTTC. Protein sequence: CASSPRRSSGANVLTF.